Listed below are T cell receptor beta chains from one sample, sequenced in a study of PD-L1 blockade in urothelial cancer. The method was immunoSEQ multiplex PCR; TCRdb's version includes in-frame clones alone and lacks a portion of them. The sample records 45,000 to 60,000 clones, nearly 90% being singletons. The sample here was PBMCs, taken around atezolizumab (anti-PD-L1) treatment. These receptors originate from a man aged 60 to 69 with urothelial cancer. Each CDR3 is given with its conserved first and last residue. Each record gives: clone size, V gene, J gene, D gene, CDR3 DNA, CDR3 protein. D genes are given only for firm matches. Only some rows state a clone size, as once, few, many or a class for expanded clones.

abundance: .
v_gene: TRBV4-3
j_gene: TRBJ1-1
d_gene: .
CDR3nt: TGCGCCAGCAGCCAATTCAGGGCAGGGATGAACACTGAAGCTTTCTTT
CDR3aa: CASSQFRAGMNTEAFF

abundance: .
v_gene: TRBV5-1
j_gene: TRBJ2-7
d_gene: TRBD2
CDR3nt: TGCGCCAGCAGCTTGGAGGTTAGCGGGGGGTCTTACCTCTACGAGCAGTACTTC
CDR3aa: CASSLEVSGGSYLYEQYF

abundance: .
v_gene: TRBV13
j_gene: TRBJ1-5
d_gene: .
CDR3nt: TGTGCCAGCAGCTTAGTCGGTCAGCCCCAGCATTTT
CDR3aa: CASSLVGQPQHF

abundance: .
v_gene: TRBV7-2
j_gene: TRBJ2-1
d_gene: .
CDR3nt: TGTGCCAGCAGTCGATATATTGGCGAGCAGTTCTTC
CDR3aa: CASSRYIGEQFF

abundance: .
v_gene: TRBV28
j_gene: TRBJ2-3
d_gene: TRBD2
CDR3nt: TGTGCCAGCAGCGGTCGACTAGCGGGGGGACCCTTGGATACGCAGTATTTT
CDR3aa: CASSGRLAGGPLDTQYF

abundance: .
v_gene: TRBV4-2
j_gene: TRBJ2-7
d_gene: .
CDR3nt: TGTGCCAGCAGGGAGAGGGGGGGCCGGGACGAGCAGTACTTC
CDR3aa: CASRERGGRDEQYF

abundance: .
v_gene: TRBV28
j_gene: TRBJ1-5
d_gene: TRBD1
CDR3nt: TGTGCCAGCAGCTCCCAGACAGGGGACTATCAGCCCCAGCATTTT
CDR3aa: CASSSQTGDYQPQHF

abundance: once
v_gene: TRBV7-9
j_gene: TRBJ2-7
d_gene: TRBD1
CDR3nt: TGTGCCAGCAGCTCCCTAACATCGGACAGGGCCCCCAGCGAGCAGTACTTC
CDR3aa: CASSSLTSDRAPSEQYF

abundance: .
v_gene: TRBV5-1
j_gene: TRBJ2-2
d_gene: .
CDR3nt: TGCGCCAGCAGCTCCAGGGTCCCCATACCCGGGGAGCTGTTTTTT
CDR3aa: CASSSRVPIPGELFF

abundance: .
v_gene: TRBV6-6
j_gene: TRBJ1-6
d_gene: TRBD1
CDR3nt: TGTGCCAGCAGCTCACAGGGGGCTATCGGTTCACCCCTCCACTTT
CDR3aa: CASSSQGAIGSPLHF

abundance: .
v_gene: TRBV6-1
j_gene: TRBJ1-2
d_gene: TRBD1
CDR3nt: TGTGCCAGCAGTGAAGGGAACAGGGGCTATGGCTACACCTTC
CDR3aa: CASSEGNRGYGYTF

abundance: once
v_gene: TRBV2
j_gene: TRBJ2-7
d_gene: .
CDR3nt: TGTGCCAGCAGTGAAGGCACGGTCTTGCTCTACGAGCAGTACTTC
CDR3aa: CASSEGTVLLYEQYF

abundance: .
v_gene: TRBV5-1
j_gene: TRBJ1-1
d_gene: .
CDR3nt: TGCGCCAGCAGCTTGGCCACGGGAGGGGGAGCTTTCTTT
CDR3aa: CASSLATGGGAFF

abundance: .
v_gene: TRBV27
j_gene: TRBJ1-5
d_gene: .
CDR3nt: TGTGCCAGCAGTTTATCGATTCGGGGTAATAGCAATCAGCCCCAGCATTTT
CDR3aa: CASSLSIRGNSNQPQHF

abundance: few
v_gene: TRBV18
j_gene: TRBJ1-2
d_gene: .
CDR3nt: TGTGCCAGCTCACCAACAGGAGACTATGGCTACACCTTC
CDR3aa: CASSPTGDYGYTF

abundance: .
v_gene: TRBV7-9
j_gene: TRBJ2-3
d_gene: .
CDR3nt: TGTGCCAGCAGCCCACCGGGAGTCACAGATACGCAGTATTTT
CDR3aa: CASSPPGVTDTQYF

abundance: .
v_gene: TRBV5-1
j_gene: TRBJ2-3
d_gene: TRBD1
CDR3nt: TGCGCCAGCCGCGGACAGGCGGATACGCAGTATTTT
CDR3aa: CASRGQADTQYF

abundance: .
v_gene: TRBV27
j_gene: TRBJ1-6
d_gene: .
CDR3nt: TGTGCCAGCAGTTTATCGAGCTTCAGGGTCCTGGGGTCACCCCTCCACTTT
CDR3aa: CASSLSSFRVLGSPLHF

abundance: .
v_gene: TRBV6-6
j_gene: TRBJ2-2
d_gene: TRBD1
CDR3nt: TGTGCCAGCCTCGACAGGGGAGGCACCGGGGAGCTGTTTTTT
CDR3aa: CASLDRGGTGELFF

abundance: .
v_gene: TRBV28
j_gene: TRBJ2-3
d_gene: TRBD2
CDR3nt: TGTGCCAGCAGCTTGAGACTGGCGTGGGTGGCTAGCGGGGAGGATACGCAGTATTTT
CDR3aa: CASSLRLAWVASGEDTQYF

abundance: .
v_gene: TRBV6-5
j_gene: TRBJ2-5
d_gene: .
CDR3nt: TGTGCCAGCAGCCCGGGACTCCTGGAGACCCAGTACTTC
CDR3aa: CASSPGLLETQYF

abundance: .
v_gene: TRBV7-3
j_gene: TRBJ2-5
d_gene: .
CDR3nt: TGTGCCAGCAGCTTATCGCGGGGTTTGGGGGAGACCCAGTACTTC
CDR3aa: CASSLSRGLGETQYF

abundance: .
v_gene: TRBV6-1
j_gene: TRBJ2-1
d_gene: .
CDR3nt: TGTGCCAGCAGTGTATATTTCTGGCTGGAGCAGTTCTTC
CDR3aa: CASSVYFWLEQFF

abundance: once
v_gene: TRBV14
j_gene: TRBJ1-1
d_gene: .
CDR3nt: TGTGCCAGCAGCCTCGACAGGTTAGGGGAAGCTTTCTTT
CDR3aa: CASSLDRLGEAFF

abundance: once
v_gene: TRBV6-4
j_gene: TRBJ2-3
d_gene: TRBD2
CDR3nt: TGTGCCAGCAGTGACCTTAGCGGGGGCACAGATACGCAGTATTTT
CDR3aa: CASSDLSGGTDTQYF

abundance: .
v_gene: TRBV13
j_gene: TRBJ2-1
d_gene: TRBD2
CDR3nt: TGTGCCAGCAGCCACGGGACTAGCGGGGGGGCGTTTAATGAGCAGTTCTTC
CDR3aa: CASSHGTSGGAFNEQFF

abundance: .
v_gene: TRBV2
j_gene: TRBJ2-7
d_gene: .
CDR3nt: TGTGCCAGCAGTGGTACGATTACAGCAACCTACGAGCAGTACTTC
CDR3aa: CASSGTITATYEQYF